Reported below is one T cell receptor (beta chain). This entry comes from a study of cytomegalovirus exposure and HLA in healthy donors. PCR employed 60 Vbeta and 13 Jbeta primers. Libraries were prepared by immunoSEQ multiplex PCR; TCRdb keeps only in-frame clonotypes and omits some of them. Of approximately 220,000 clones in the sample, 60% to 85% were seen once. The junction had 9 bases not matched to a gene; V was cut back by 3 bases and J by 5 bases. The CDR3 loop spans 15 amino acids. This clonotype was sampled from a man aged 35 to 55 in good health and CMV-seronegative. This sequence joins TRBV5-3 and TRBJ2-5; 8 nucleotides align to TRBD2. TRBV5-3 belongs to the ORF category, with a function that is uncertain. Sequencing was performed on PBMCs. CDR3 in amino acids: CARSSRERESETQYF. For the CDR3, the DNA is TGTGCCAGAAGCTCCCGTGAGCGGGAGAGTGAGACCCAGTACTTC.